The 18 T cell receptor beta chains below come from one sample, sequenced in a study of blood T cell repertoires in COVID-19. Produced via immunoSEQ multiplex PCR; TCRdb's table is partial and in-frame only. The repertoire includes 150,000 to 200,000 clones, roughly 79% of them detected once, and around a fifth sits in the top ten. Source material: peripheral blood. The receptors shown here come from a woman older than 75 with acute or convalescent COVID-19.

The V gene is TRBV5-1, the J gene TRBJ2-2, with 8 bases fitting TRBD2. From germline, CDR1 is SGHRS and CDR2 YFSETQ. The length of the CDR3 is 16 residues. J was trimmed by 1 base and V by 0 bases; bases with no gene match: 2. CDR3 amino acids: CASSLVAGGNTGELFF. CDR3 DNA sequence: TGCGCCAGCAGCTTGGTTGCGGGAGGGAACACCGGGGAGCTGTTTTTT. Based on the CDR3 plus reference TRBV5-1 and TRBJ2-2, the full variable domain is KAGVTQTPRYLIKTRGQQVTLSCSPISGHRSVSWYQQTPGQGLQFLFEYFSETQRNKGNFPGRFSGRQFSNSRSEMNVSTLELGDSALYLCASSLVAGGNTGELFFGEGSRLTVL.

The chain combines TRBV6-5 with TRBJ1-2, with 9 bases aligning to TRBD1. Trimming cost V 6 bases and J 5 bases; bases outside gene matches: 7. CDR3 length: 14 amino acids. Germline V CDR1 and CDR2: MNHEY, SVGAGI. CDR3 sequence reads: CASRNRGLEYGYTF. For the CDR3, the DNA is TGTGCCAGCAGAAACAGGGGGCTAGAATATGGCTACACCTTC.

The chain is built from TRBV6-1 and TRBJ2-3, with 8 bases that match TRBD2. CDR1 and CDR2 (germline): MNHNS, SASEGT. This CDR3 is built from 17 residues. The V and J ends lost 5 bases and 3 bases, in that order; junction bases with no gene match: 13. The CDR3, as DNA: TGTGCCAGCAGTAAAGGGCGGACTAGCTCGGGGACAGATACGCAGTATTTT. Translated, it gives CASSKGRTSSGTDTQYF.

V is TRBV6-2 or TRBV6-3 and J is TRBJ1-2, with 7 bases matching TRBD1. The CDR3 runs 12 residues. CDR1 is MNHEY and CDR2 is SVGEGT in the germline V gene. Unmatched junction bases numbered 5, after V lost 6 bases and J lost 7 bases. The CDR3 region is CASSRDSSGYTF. CDR3 sequence (DNA): TGTGCCAGCAGCCGGGACAGCTCTGGCTACACCTTC.

The V call is TRBV7-2, the J call TRBJ1-5, with D unclear. Germline CDR1 reads SGHTA; CDR2 reads FQGNSA. The CDR3 has 17 amino acids. V lost 1 base to trimming and J lost 1 base, with 14 bases between them. In DNA, the CDR3 is TGTGCCAGCAGCTTAGGTCCCATTTCGGTCAGCAATCAGCCCCAGCATTTT. Amino acids: CASSLGPISVSNQPQHF.

The CDR3 protein is CASKSASGSTGELFF. The CDR3 DNA reads TGCGCCAGCAAGAGCGCTAGCGGGAGCACCGGGGAGCTGTTTTTT. The rearrangement links TRBV5-1 to TRBJ2-2; 10 bases align to TRBD2. The germline CDR1 and CDR2 sequences are SGHRS and YFSETQ. V was clipped by 6 bases and J by 4 bases; unmatched bases: 6. CDR3 length: 15 residues.

The chain joins TRBV11-2 to TRBJ1-1, with unresolved D. V lost 7 bases and J lost 1, with 16 bases in between. Germline-derived CDR1 and CDR2 are SGHAT and FQNNGV. The CDR3 sequence is 15 residues long. The CDR3 sequence: CASNPNGGQNTEAFF. The CDR3, as DNA: TGTGCCAGCAACCCAAACGGAGGGCAGAACACTGAAGCTTTCTTT.

V gene TRBV4-3 combines with J gene TRBJ1-1, with 8 bases identical to TRBD1. This CDR3 spans 15 amino acids. The V segment lost 1 base and the J segment 4 bases; nucleotides outside the gene matches: 5. Germline V lookup: CDR1 LGHNA, CDR2 YSLEER. The CDR3 region has the DNA TGCGCCAGCAGCCAAGGACAGGGGATGGGCACTGAAGCTTTCTTT. Encoded protein: CASSQGQGMGTEAFF.

This clone was seen once. The V and J genes are TRBV9 and TRBJ2-3, with 11 bases aligning to TRBD2. CDR1 SGDLS and CDR2 YYNGEE come from the germline V gene. The CDR3 length is 16 residues. V lost 3 bases and J lost 4; bases outside the gene matches: 7. CDR3 residues: CASSAETSGDSDTQYF. In DNA form, the CDR3 reads TGTGCCAGCAGCGCCGAGACTAGCGGGGATTCAGATACGCAGTATTTT.

The gene calls are TRBV5-1 and TRBJ2-5, with TRBD1 identical over 7 bases. V lost 10 bases and J lost 1; bases outside the gene matches: 7. The V gene's germline CDR1 is SGHRS and CDR2 YFSETQ. This CDR3 spans 13 amino acids. In DNA form, the CDR3 reads TGCGCCCCATCGTGGACAGGCCAAGAGACCCAGTACTTC. Residues: CAPSWTGQETQYF.

The rearrangement joins TRBV21-1 to TRBJ2-1; the table's D call of TRBD1 was not tested on the DNA. TRBV21-1 is a listed pseudogene. This CDR3 contains 17 residues. CDR3 region: CASSGALCAGGDDEQFF. The CDR3 coding sequence is TGTGCCAGCAGCGGAGCCCTTTGCGCAGGGGGCGATGATGAGCAGTTCTTC.

Details on this clone: Other nucleotide sequences from this sample produce the same CDR3. The chain combines TRBV3-1 (or the pseudogene TRBV3-2) with TRBJ2-5; TRBD2 matches at 8 bases. J lost 5 bases, V lost 5 bases, and 10 bases had no gene match. Germline loops: CDR1 LGHDT, CDR2 YNNKEL (reference sequence). The CDR3 spans 15 residues. CDR3 sequence (DNA): TGTGCCAGCAGCTTGTCCTCCGGCGGGGGGGAGACCCAGTACTTC. It encodes CASSLSSGGGETQYF.

The genes are TRBV12-3 or TRBV12-4 and TRBJ2-7, with TRBD1 as a possible D gene (5 bases). The CDR3 runs to 13 residues. V was shortened by 10 bases and J by 2 bases, with 15 bases between the two germline ends. DNA for the CDR3: TGTGCCACCTCACTGACAGTCACCTACGAGCAGTACTTC. It codes for CATSLTVTYEQYF.

This clone was picked up a small number of times. The chain couples TRBV5-6 to TRBJ2-5, with 7 bases matching TRBD1. The CDR3 consists of 13 residues. The V and J ends lost 5 bases and 4 bases, in that order; junction bases with no gene match: 5. CDR1 and CDR2 from the germline V gene are SGHDT and YYEEEE. CDR3 sequence (DNA): TGTGCCAGCAGGCCACAGGGGAGAGAGACCCAGTACTTC. Its protein is CASRPQGRETQYF.

This chain's CDR3 is CASCPLAGETGELFF. Written as DNA, the CDR3 is TGCGCCAGCTGTCCACTAGCGGGAGAAACCGGGGAGCTGTTTTTT. This chain joins TRBV5-1 and TRBJ2-2; 11 bases map to TRBD2. With 7 bases clipped from V and 5 bases from J, the junction kept 7 bases outside the gene matches. The germline CDR1 and CDR2 sequences are SGHRS and YFSETQ. This CDR3 has 15 amino acids.

V usage is TRBV7-2 and J usage is TRBJ1-2; D not certain. CDR3 size: 14 residues. CDR1 and CDR2 (germline): SGHTA, FQGNSA. V shed 2 bases and J shed 2 bases, with 9 bases lying between them. The CDR3 DNA sequence: TGTGCCAGCAGCTTAAGGGAGGGCAACTATGGCTACACCTTC. Translation gives CASSLREGNYGYTF.

This chain connects TRBV5-4 to TRBJ1-6; TRBD1 agrees at 7 bases. Trimming removed 1 base from V and 8 bases from J; junction bases left unmatched: 6. The CDR3 length is 15 residues. Germline V CDR1 and CDR2: SGHNT, YYREEE (reference sequence). The CDR3 bases are TGTGCCAGCAGCTTGTCGCGACAGGGCTATTCACCCCTCCACTTT. Translated, it gives CASSLSRQGYSPLHF.

The chain combines TRBV6-2 or TRBV6-3 with TRBJ2-7, with D perhaps TRBD2 (5 bases). V was pared by 5 bases and J by 2 bases, with 19 bases between. Germline CDR1 reads MNHEY; CDR2 reads SVGEGT. The CDR3 is 16 residues long. The CDR3 DNA follows: TGTGCCAGCAGTCTCCCAACTAGACCCCTACCCTACGAGCAGTACTTC. Translated: CASSLPTRPLPYEQYF.